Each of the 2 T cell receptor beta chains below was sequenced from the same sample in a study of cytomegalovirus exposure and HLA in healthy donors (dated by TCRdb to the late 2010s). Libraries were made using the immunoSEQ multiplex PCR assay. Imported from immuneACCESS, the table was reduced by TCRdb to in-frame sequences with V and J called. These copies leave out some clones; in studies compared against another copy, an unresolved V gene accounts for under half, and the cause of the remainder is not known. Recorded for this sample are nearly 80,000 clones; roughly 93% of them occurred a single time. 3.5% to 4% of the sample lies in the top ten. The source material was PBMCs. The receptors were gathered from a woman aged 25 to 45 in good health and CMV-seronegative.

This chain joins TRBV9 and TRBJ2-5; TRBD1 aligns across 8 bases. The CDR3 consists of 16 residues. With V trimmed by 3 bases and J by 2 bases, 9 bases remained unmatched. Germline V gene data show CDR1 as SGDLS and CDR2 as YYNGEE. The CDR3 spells CASSGGTGLRQETQYF. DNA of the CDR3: TGTGCCAGCAGCGGTGGGACAGGTTTGCGACAAGAGACCCAGTACTTC.

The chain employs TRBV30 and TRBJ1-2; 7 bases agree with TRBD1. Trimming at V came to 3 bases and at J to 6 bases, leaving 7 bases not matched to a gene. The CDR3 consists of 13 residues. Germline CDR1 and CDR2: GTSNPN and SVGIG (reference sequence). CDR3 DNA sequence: TGTGCCTGGAGGGAGACAGGGAGAAATGGCTACACCTTC. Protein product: CAWRETGRNGYTF. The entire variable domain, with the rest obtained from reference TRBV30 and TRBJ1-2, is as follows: SQTIHQWPATLVQPVGSPLSLECTVEGTSNPNLYWYRQAAGRGLQLLFYSVGIGQISSEVPQNLSASRPQDRQFILSSKKLLLSDSGFYLCAWRETGRNGYTFGSGTRLTVV.